This T cell receptor (beta chain) was captured by sequencing in a study of blood T cell repertoires in COVID-19. Whole-study context: Sites in the United States, Italy and Spain provided acute and convalescent COVID-19 samples.

In the study's own analysis: Amplification with reference gene primers provided the estimates of nucleated cell counts. Data came from immunoSEQ multiplex PCR; TCRdb stores just in-frame clones and leaves some out. V and J calls and clone size are those listed in that table; D and trimming were worked out from the DNA. The sample holds approximately 58,000 clones, about 81% seen once. The CDR3 totals 16 residues. V was trimmed by 7 bases and J by 2 bases, leaving 19 bases between them. Germline loops: CDR1 MNHEY, CDR2 SMNVEV (reference sequence). In Seattle, patients joined the study during active infection and were tracked longitudinally.

The sample was peripheral blood. The receptor's source is a man aged 55 to 70 with COVID-19, enrolled during active disease. The V and J genes are TRBV27 and TRBJ2-3, with D perhaps matching TRBD2 (5 bases). The CDR3 DNA is TGTGCCAGCATCCCGAGCGGCTCCGACAACACAGATACGCAGTATTTT. It translates to CASIPSGSDNTDTQYF.